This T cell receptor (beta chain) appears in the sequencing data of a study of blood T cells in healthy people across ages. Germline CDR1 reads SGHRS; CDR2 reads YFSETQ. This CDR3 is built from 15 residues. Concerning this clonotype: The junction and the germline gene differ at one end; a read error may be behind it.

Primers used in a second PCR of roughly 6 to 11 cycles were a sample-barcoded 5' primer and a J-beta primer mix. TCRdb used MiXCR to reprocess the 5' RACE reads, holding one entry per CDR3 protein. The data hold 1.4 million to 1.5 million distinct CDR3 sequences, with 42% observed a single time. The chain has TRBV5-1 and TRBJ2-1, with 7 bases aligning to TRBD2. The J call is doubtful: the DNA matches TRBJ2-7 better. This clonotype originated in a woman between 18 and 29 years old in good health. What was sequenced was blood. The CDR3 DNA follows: TGCGTCAGCAGCTTGGGAGGGACTGGCGACAATGAGCAGTACTTC. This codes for CVSSLGGTGDNEQYF.